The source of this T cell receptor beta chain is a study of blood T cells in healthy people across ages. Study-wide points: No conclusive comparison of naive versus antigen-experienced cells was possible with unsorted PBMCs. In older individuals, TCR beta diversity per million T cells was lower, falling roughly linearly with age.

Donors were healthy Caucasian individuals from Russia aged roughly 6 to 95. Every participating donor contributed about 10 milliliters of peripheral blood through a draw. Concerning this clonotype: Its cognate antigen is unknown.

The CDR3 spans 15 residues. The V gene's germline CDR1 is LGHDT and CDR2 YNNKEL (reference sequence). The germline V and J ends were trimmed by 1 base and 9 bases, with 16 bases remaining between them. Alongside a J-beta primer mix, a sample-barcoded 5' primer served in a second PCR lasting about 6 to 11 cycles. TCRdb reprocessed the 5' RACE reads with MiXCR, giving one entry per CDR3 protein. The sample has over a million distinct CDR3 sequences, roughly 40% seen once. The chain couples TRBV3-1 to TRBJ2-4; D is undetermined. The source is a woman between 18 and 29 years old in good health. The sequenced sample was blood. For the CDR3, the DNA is TGTGCCAGCAGCCAAGGGAGCCCCGCTTTAGGCATTCAGTACTTC. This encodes CASSQGSPALGIQYF.